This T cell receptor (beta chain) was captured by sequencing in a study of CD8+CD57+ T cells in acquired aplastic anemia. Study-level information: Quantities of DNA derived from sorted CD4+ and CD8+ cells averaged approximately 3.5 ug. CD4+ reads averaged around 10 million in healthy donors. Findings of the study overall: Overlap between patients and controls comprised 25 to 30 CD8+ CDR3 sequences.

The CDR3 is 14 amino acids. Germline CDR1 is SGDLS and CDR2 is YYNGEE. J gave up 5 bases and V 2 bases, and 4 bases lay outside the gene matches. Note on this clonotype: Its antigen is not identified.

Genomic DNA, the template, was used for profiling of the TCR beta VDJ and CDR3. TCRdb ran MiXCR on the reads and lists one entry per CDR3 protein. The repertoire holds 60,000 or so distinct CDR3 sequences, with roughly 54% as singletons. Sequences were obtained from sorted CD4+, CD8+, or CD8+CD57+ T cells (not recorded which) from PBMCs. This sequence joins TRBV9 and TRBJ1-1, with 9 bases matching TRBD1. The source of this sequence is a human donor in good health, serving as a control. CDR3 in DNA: TGTGCCAGCAGCGTGGGACAGGGCCCAACTGAAGCTTTCTTT. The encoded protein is CASSVGQGPTEAFF. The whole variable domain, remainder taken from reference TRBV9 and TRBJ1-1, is DSGVTQTPKHLITATGQRVTLRCSPRSGDLSVYWYQQSLDQGLQFLIQYYNGEERAKGNILERFSAQQFPDLHSELNLSSLELGDSALYFCASSVGQGPTEAFFGQGTRLTVV.